This T cell receptor (beta chain) originates from a study of spatial heterogeneity in lung cancer. Points from the study as a whole: Tumors with more nonsynonymous mutations had more expanded intratumoral alpha and beta TCRs.

Regarding time point: sample taken at primary tumor resection. The donors, about 74 patients with untreated early-stage non-small cell lung cancer, provided the samples. Extraction of whole RNA from tumor, nontumor lung or frozen PBMC preceded unsorted sequencing. Every molecule of TCR cDNA had its own unique molecular identifier. TCRdb redid the calling of the 5' RACE reads with MiXCR, one entry per CDR3 protein. This repertoire shows about 24,000 distinct CDR3 sequences, under 9% found once; its top ten account for just under 8%. In this sample, this clonotype turned up many times. The antigen remains unidentified. The CDR3 extends over 15 amino acids. Looked up from germline, CDR1 is SGDLS and CDR2 is YYNGEE. V was cut by 3 bases and J by 0 bases, with 13 bases left in between.

This sample comprised lung tumor tissue, obtained at surgery. This receptor was obtained from a male donor with early-stage non-small cell lung cancer. This chain uses TRBV9 with TRBJ2-7; possible D gene TRBD2, 6 bases. The CDR3: CASSAGTPSSYEQYF. As DNA, the CDR3 is TGTGCCAGCAGCGCCGGGACTCCTAGCTCCTACGAGCAGTACTTC.